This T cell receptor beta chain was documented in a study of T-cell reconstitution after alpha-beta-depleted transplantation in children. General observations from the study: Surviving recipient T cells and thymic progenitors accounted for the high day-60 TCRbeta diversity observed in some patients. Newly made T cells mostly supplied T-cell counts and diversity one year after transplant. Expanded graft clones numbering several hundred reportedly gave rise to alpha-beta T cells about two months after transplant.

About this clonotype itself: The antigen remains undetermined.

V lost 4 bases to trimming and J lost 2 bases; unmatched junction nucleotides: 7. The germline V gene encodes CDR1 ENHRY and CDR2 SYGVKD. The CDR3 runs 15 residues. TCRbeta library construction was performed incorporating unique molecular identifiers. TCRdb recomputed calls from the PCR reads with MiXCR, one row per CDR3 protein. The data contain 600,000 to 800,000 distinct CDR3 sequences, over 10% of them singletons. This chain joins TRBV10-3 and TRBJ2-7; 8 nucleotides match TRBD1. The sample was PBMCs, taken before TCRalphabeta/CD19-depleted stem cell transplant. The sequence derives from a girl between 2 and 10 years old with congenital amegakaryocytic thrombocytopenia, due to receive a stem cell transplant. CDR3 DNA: TGTGCCATCAGTGCGACAGACAGGGGCCCCTACGAGCAGTACTTC. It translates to CAISATDRGPYEQYF.